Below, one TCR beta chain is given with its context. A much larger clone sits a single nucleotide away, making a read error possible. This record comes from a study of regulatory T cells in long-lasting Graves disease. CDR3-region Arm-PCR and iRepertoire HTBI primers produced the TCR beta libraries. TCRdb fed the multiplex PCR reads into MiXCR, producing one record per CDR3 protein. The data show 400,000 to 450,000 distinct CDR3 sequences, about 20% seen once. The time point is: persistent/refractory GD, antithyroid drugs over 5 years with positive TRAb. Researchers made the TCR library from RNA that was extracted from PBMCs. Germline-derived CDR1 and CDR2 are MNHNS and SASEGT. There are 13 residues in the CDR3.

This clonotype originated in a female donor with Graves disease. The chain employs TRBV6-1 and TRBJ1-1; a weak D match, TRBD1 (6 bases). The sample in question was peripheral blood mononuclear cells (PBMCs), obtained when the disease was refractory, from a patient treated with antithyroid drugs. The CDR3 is CASSVQGNAEAFF. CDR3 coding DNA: TGTGCCAGCAGTGTCCAGGGGAACGCTGAAGCTTTCTTT.